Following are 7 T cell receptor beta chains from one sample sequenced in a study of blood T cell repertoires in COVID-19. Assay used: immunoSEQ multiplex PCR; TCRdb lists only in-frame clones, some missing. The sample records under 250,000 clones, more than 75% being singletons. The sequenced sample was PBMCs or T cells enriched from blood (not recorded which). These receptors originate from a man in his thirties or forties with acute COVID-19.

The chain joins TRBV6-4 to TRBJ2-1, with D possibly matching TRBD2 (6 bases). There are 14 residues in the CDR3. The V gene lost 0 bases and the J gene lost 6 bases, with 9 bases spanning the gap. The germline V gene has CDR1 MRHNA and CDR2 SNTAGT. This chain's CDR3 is CASSDSGGSNEQFF. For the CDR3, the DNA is TGTGCCAGCAGTGACTCAGGAGGGTCCAATGAGCAGTTCTTC.

The CDR3 here is CASRLAGPQANVLTF. The CDR3 DNA reads TGTGCCAGCAGACTAGCGGGGCCTCAGGCCAACGTCCTGACTTTC. This chain links TRBV5-4 with TRBJ2-6; 10 nucleotides line up with TRBD2. CDR1 and CDR2 from the germline V gene are SGHNT and YYREEE (reference sequence). V shed 5 bases, J shed 6 bases, and the junction held 5 bases outside the gene matches. The CDR3 extends over 15 amino acids.

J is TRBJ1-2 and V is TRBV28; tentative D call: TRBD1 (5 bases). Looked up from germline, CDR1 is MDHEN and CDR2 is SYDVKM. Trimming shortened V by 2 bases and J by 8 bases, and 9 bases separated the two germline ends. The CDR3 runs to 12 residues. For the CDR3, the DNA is TGTGCCAGCAGTTTAGCGGGGGAGGGCTACACCTTC. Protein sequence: CASSLAGEGYTF.

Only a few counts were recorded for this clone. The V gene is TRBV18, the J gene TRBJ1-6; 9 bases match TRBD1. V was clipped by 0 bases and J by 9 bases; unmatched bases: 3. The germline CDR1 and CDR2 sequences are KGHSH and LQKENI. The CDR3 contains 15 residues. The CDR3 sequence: CASSPPGQGTSPLHF. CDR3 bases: TGTGCCAGCTCACCACCGGGACAGGGTACTTCACCCCTCCACTTT.

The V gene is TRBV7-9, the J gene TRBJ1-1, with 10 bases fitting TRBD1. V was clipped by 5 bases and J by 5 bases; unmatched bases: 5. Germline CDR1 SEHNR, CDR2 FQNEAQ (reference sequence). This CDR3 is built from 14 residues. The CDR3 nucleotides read TGTGCCAGCAGCGCGGACAGGGGGTTTACTGAAGCTTTCTTT. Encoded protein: CASSADRGFTEAFF. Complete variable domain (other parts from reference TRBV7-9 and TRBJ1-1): DTGVSQNPRHKITKRGQNVTFRCDPISEHNRLYWYRQTLGQGPEFLTYFQNEAQLEKSRLLSDRFSAERPKGSFSTLEIQRTEQGDSAMYLCASSADRGFTEAFFGQGTRLTVV.

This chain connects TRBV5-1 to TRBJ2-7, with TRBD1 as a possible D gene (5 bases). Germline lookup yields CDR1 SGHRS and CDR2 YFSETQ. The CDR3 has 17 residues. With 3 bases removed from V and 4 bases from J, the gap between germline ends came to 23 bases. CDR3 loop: CASSSSVGPSPTYEQYF. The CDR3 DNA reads TGCGCCAGCAGCTCGAGTGTGGGGCCGAGTCCTACGTACGAGCAGTACTTC.

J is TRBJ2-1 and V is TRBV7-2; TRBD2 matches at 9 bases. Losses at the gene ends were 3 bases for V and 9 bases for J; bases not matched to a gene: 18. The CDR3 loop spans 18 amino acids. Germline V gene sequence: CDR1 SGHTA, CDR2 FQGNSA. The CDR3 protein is CASSLRLVGGGAPGEQFF. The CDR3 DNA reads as TGTGCCAGCAGCTTGAGGCTAGTCGGCGGGGGGGCTCCTGGTGAGCAGTTCTTC.